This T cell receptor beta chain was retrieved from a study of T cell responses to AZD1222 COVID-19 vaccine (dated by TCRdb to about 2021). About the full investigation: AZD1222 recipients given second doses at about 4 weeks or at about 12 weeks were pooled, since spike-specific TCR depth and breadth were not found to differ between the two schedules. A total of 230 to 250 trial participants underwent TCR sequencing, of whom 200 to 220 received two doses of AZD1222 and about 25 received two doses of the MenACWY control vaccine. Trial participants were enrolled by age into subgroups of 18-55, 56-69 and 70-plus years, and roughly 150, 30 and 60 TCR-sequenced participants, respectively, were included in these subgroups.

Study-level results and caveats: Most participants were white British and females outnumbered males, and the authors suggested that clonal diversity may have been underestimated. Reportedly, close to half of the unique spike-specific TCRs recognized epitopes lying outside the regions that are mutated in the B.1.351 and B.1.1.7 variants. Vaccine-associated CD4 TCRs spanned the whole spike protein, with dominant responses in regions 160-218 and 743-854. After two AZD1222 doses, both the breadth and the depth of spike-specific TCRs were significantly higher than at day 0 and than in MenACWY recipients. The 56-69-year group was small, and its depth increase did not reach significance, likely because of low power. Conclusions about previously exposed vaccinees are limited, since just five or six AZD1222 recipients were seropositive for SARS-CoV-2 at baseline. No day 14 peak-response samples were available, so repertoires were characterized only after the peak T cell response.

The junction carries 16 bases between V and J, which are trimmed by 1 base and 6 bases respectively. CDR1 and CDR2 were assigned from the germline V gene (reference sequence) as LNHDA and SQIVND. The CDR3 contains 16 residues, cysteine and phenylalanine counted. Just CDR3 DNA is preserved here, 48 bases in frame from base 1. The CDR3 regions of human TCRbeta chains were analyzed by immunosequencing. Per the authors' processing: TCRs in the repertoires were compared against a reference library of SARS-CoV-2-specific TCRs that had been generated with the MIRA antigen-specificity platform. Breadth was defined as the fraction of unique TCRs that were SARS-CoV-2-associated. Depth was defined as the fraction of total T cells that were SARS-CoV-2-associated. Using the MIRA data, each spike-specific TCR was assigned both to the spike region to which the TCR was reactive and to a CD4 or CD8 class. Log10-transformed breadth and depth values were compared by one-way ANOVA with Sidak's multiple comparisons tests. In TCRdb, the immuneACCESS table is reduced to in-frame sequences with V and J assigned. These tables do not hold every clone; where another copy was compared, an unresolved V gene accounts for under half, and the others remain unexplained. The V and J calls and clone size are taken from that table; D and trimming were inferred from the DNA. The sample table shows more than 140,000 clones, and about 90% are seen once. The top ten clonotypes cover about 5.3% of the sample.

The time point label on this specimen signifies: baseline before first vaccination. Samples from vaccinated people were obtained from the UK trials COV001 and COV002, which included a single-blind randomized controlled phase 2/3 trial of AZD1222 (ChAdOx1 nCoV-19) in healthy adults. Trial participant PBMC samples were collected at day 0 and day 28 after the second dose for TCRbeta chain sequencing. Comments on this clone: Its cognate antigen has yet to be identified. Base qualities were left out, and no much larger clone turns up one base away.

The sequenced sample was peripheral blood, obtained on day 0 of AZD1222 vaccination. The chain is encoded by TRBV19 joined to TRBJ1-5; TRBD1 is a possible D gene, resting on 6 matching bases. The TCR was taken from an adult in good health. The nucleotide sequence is TGTGCCAGTAGTATAGGTGGAGGGGGGGGCGGTCAGCCCCAGCATTTT. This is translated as CASSIGGGGGGQPQHF.